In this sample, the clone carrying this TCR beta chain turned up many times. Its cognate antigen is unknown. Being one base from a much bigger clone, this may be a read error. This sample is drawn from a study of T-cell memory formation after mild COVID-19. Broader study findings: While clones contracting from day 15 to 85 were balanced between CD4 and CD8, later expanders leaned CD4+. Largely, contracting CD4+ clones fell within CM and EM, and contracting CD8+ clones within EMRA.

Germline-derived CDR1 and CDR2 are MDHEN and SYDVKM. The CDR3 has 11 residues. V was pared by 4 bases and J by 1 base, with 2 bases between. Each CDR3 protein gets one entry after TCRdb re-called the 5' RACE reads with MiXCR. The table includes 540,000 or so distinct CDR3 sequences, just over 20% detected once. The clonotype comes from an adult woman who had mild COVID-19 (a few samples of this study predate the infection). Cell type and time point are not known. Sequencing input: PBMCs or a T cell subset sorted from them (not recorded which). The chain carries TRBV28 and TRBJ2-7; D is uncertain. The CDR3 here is CASSWSYEQYF. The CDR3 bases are TGTGCCAGCAGTTGGTCCTACGAGCAGTACTTC.